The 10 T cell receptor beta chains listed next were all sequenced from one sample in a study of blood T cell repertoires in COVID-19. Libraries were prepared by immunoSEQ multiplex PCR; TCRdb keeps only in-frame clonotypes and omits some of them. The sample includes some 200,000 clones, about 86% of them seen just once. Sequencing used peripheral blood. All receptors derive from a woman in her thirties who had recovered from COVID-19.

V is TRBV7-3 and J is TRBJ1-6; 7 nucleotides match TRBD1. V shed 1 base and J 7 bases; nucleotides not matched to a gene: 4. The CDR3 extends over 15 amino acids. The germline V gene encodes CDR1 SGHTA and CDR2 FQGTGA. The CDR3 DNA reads TGTGCCAGCAGCTTAATGGCACAGGGGAATTCACCCCTCCACTTT. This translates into CASSLMAQGNSPLHF.

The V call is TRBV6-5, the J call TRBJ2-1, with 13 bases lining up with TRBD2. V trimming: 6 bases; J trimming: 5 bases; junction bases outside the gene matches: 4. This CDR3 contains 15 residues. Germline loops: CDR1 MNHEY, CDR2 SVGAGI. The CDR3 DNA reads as TGTGCCAGCAGCCTACTAGCGGGGGGGAACAATGAGCAGTTCTTC. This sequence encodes CASSLLAGGNNEQFF.

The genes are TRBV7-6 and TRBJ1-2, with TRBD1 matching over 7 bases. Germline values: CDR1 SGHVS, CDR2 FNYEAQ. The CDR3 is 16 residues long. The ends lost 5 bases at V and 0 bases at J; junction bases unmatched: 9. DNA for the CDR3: TGTGCCAGCAGCACCAGACAGGGAACTTCTAACTATGGCTACACCTTC. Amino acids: CASSTRQGTSNYGYTF.

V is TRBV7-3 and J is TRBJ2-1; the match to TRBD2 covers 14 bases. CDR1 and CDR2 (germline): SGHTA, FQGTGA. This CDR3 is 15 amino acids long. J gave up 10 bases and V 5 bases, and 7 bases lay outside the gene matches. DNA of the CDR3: TGTGCCAGCAGCCCCTCGGGACTAGCGGGAGACGAGCAGTTCTTC. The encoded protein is CASSPSGLAGDEQFF.

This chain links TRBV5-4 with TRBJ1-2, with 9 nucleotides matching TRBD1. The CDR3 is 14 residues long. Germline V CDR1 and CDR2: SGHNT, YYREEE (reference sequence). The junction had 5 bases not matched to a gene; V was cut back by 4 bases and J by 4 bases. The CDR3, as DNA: TGTGCCAGCAGCCTCCCGACAGGGGGCTATGGCTACACCTTC. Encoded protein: CASSLPTGGYGYTF.

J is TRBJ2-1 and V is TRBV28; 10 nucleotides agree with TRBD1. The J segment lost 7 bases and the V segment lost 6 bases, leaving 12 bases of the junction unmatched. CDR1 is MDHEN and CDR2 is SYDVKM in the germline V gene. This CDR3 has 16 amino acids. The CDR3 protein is CASSKDRGNVWNEQFF. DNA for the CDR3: TGTGCCAGCAGCAAGGACAGGGGGAACGTTTGGAATGAGCAGTTCTTC.

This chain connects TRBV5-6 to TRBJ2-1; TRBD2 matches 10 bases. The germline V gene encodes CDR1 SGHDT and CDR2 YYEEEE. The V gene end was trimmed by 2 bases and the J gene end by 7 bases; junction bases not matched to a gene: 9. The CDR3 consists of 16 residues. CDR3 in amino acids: CASSLMASGRINEQFF. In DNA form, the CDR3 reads TGTGCCAGCAGCTTAATGGCTAGCGGGAGAATTAATGAGCAGTTCTTC.

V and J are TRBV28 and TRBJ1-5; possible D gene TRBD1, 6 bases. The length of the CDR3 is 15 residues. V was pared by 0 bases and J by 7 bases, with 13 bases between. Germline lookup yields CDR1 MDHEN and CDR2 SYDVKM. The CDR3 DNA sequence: TGTGCCAGCAGTTTATGGTCCCCAGGGGAACAGCCCCAGCATTTT. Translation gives CASSLWSPGEQPQHF.

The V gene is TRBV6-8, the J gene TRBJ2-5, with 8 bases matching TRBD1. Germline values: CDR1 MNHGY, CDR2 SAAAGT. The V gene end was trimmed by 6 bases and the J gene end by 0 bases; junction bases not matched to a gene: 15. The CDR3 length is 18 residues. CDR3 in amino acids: CASSQGTGNPRDQETQYF. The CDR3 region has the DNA TGTGCCAGCAGCCAAGGGACAGGAAACCCTAGAGACCAAGAGACCCAGTACTTC.

CDR3 loop: CASSLAGGGLMNTEAFF. CDR3 nucleotides: TGTGCCAGCAGCCTGGCCGGGGGGGGACTGATGAACACTGAAGCTTTCTTT. The chain carries TRBV9 and TRBJ1-1, with D perhaps matching TRBD1 (5 bases). Germline V gene lookup returns CDR1 SGDLS and CDR2 YYNGEE. This CDR3 has 17 amino acids. The V and J ends lost 4 bases and 0 bases respectively, with 19 bases between them.